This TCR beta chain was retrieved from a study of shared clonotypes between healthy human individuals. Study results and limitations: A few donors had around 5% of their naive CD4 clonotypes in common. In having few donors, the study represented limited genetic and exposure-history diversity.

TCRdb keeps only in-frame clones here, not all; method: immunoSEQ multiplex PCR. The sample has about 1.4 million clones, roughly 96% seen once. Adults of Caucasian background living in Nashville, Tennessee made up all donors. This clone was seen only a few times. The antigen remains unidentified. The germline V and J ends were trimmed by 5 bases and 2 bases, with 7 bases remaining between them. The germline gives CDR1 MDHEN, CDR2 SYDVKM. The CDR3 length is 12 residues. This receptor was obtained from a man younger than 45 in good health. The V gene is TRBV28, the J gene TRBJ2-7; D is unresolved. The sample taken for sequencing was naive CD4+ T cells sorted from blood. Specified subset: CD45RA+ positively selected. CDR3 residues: CASSPTPYEQYF. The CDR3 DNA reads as TGTGCCAGCAGTCCCACCCCCTACGAGCAGTACTTC.